These 12 T cell receptor beta chains originate from one sample sequenced in a study of response to subunit inactivated influenza vaccine. TCRdb reanalysed the RT-PCR reads using MiXCR and keeps one entry per CDR3 protein. Of about 520,000 distinct CDR3 sequences in the sample, 7.2% were seen once. Here the sequenced sample was PBMCs from blood, taken roughly 24 months after vaccination. The receptors here all came from a man in his fifties or sixties who received an inactivated influenza vaccine.

This clonotype appeared a few times. The V gene is TRBV20-1, the J gene TRBJ1-2, with unresolved D. Germline V gene lookup returns CDR1 DFQATT and CDR2 SNEGSKA (reference sequence). This CDR3 contains 13 residues. Between the trimmed V and J ends, which lost 1 base and 4 bases, there was a span of 10 bases. The CDR3 coding sequence is TGCAGTGCTAGAGTCCTAGGTTCCTATGGCTACACCTTC. Encoded protein: CSARVLGSYGYTF.

A few counts support this clonotype. V is TRBV29-1 and J is TRBJ2-5, with TRBD1 as a possible D gene (7 bases). V was shortened by 5 bases and J by 5 bases, with 15 bases between the two germline ends. Germline CDR1 and CDR2: SQVTM and ANQGSEA. There are 13 residues in the CDR3. This CDR3 reads CSVIRGARETQYF. CDR3 nucleotide sequence: TGCAGCGTTATCAGGGGGGCGCGGGAGACCCAGTACTTC.

The chain links TRBV20-1 to TRBJ2-2; D is possibly TRBD1 (6 bases). The CDR3 length is 14 residues. Germline loops: CDR1 DFQATT, CDR2 SNEGSKA (reference sequence). Trimming stripped 2 bases from V and 1 base from J, with 8 bases between. The CDR3 nucleotides are TGCAGTGCTAGACTCAGGGGGAACACCGGGGAGCTGTTTTTT. It specifies CSARLRGNTGELFF.

This clonotype showed up just a few times. This sequence joins TRBV24-1 and TRBJ1-2; D remains ambiguous. Germline V lookup: CDR1 KGHDR, CDR2 SFDVKD. CDR3 length equals 15 residues. Trimming took off 2 bases at V and 0 bases at J, with 9 bases between the two ends. CDR3 residues: CATSDSGSPNYGYTF. CDR3 DNA: TGTGCCACCAGTGATTCGGGCAGCCCTAACTATGGCTACACCTTC.

In its sample, this clonotype was seen a few times. V is TRBV5-1 and J is TRBJ2-1; TRBD2 agrees at 7 bases. V shed 3 bases, J shed 8 bases, and the junction held 8 bases outside the gene matches. Germline V CDR1 and CDR2: SGHRS, YFSETQ. The CDR3 loop spans 14 amino acids. Here the CDR3 DNA reads TGCGCCAGCAGCTCTTCGACTAGCTCTTATGAGCAGTTCTTC. Translating gives CASSSSTSSYEQFF.

The chain employs TRBV20-1 and TRBJ2-2, with D unresolved. Trimming took off 0 bases at V and 2 bases at J, with 10 bases between the two ends. Germline CDR1 is DFQATT and CDR2 is SNEGSKA (reference sequence). The CDR3 has 15 residues. The CDR3 DNA reads TGCAGTGCTAGAGAAAACGGCAGAAACACCGGGGAGCTGTTTTTT. Protein: CSARENGRNTGELFF.

The chain uses TRBV12-3 or TRBV12-4 and TRBJ2-4, with 7 bases that match TRBD1. The ends lost 5 bases at V and 5 bases at J; junction bases unmatched: 6. This CDR3 comprises 14 residues. CDR3 protein: CASSPGTVENIQYF. The CDR3 DNA reads as TGTGCCAGCAGTCCTGGGACAGTAGAAAACATTCAGTACTTC.

This clonotype was counted a few times. The gene calls are TRBV7-3 and TRBJ2-3, with 14 bases fitting TRBD2. The CDR3 has 16 amino acids. V lost 5 bases to trimming and J lost 2 bases; unmatched junction nucleotides: 3. Looked up from germline, CDR1 is SGHTA and CDR2 is FQGTGA. The CDR3 nucleotides read TGTGCCAGCAGCGCGACTAGCGGGAGGGCCACAGATACGCAGTATTTT. Translating gives CASSATSGRATDTQYF.

This clonotype was recorded at least ten times. The chain recombines TRBV4-2 with TRBJ2-5; weak D call: TRBD2 (5 bases). The length of the CDR3 is 13 residues. Germline lookup yields CDR1 LGHNA and CDR2 YNFKEQ. Deletions cut 0 bases from V and 4 bases from J, with 6 bases between. CDR3: CASSQDAGETQYF. The CDR3 coding sequence is TGTGCCAGCAGCCAAGATGCGGGAGAGACCCAGTACTTC.

This clonotype was seen only a few times. V gene TRBV6-1 combines with J gene TRBJ2-7; tentative D call: TRBD1 (5 bases). This CDR3 comprises 13 residues. Germline-derived CDR1 and CDR2 are MNHNS and SASEGT. Between the trimmed V and J ends, which lost 6 bases and 1 base, there was a span of 10 bases. CDR3 loop: CASRDDRSYEQYF. DNA of the CDR3: TGTGCCAGCAGGGATGACAGATCCTACGAGCAGTACTTC.

Remarks on this clonotype: This sequence may be a read error, since a much larger clone differs from it by one base. This chain joins TRBV4-2 and TRBJ2-5; the D is unclear. The V end was cut by 6 bases, the J end by 1 base, with 9 bases between. The CDR3 extends over 13 amino acids. Germline assignment: CDR1 LGHNA and CDR2 YNFKEQ. CDR3 DNA sequence: TGTGCCAGCAGGGCGGAGACCCAAGAGACCCAGTACTTC. The encoded protein is CASRAETQETQYF.

This clonotype came up many times. The V gene is TRBV10-3, the J gene TRBJ2-4; perhaps D is TRBD1 or TRBD2 (5 bases each). V dropped 4 bases and J dropped 7 bases, with 14 bases sitting between them. CDR1 and CDR2 from the germline V gene are ENHRY and SYGVKD. This CDR3 is 14 amino acids long. CDR3 in DNA: TGTGCCATCAGTGGACCGGGACCCAGCAACATTCAGTACTTC. This sequence encodes CAISGPGPSNIQYF.